What follows describes a single T cell receptor (beta chain). TCRdb re-called the RT-PCR reads with MiXCR, one entry per CDR3 protein. The profile covers fewer than 75,000 distinct CDR3 sequences, with approximately 12% appearing a single time and roughly 34% taken by the ten largest. This specimen belongs to a study of patients and donors after allogeneic stem cell transplantation. Trimming cost V 6 bases and J 5 bases, with 14 bases left between them. This CDR3 comprises 13 residues. The sequence came from a human donor who was either an allogeneic HSCT recipient or a stem cell or donor lymphocyte infusion donor (not recorded which). It is not recorded whose cells these are; they may come from a transplant donor. Sequenced input: blood, either unsorted or a sorted T cell fraction (not recorded which). The V call is TRBV12-3 or TRBV12-4, the J call TRBJ2-7; D is undetermined. This CDR3 is CASRQPKSHEQYF. CDR3 in DNA: TGTGCCAGCAGACAACCGAAAAGCCACGAGCAGTACTTC.